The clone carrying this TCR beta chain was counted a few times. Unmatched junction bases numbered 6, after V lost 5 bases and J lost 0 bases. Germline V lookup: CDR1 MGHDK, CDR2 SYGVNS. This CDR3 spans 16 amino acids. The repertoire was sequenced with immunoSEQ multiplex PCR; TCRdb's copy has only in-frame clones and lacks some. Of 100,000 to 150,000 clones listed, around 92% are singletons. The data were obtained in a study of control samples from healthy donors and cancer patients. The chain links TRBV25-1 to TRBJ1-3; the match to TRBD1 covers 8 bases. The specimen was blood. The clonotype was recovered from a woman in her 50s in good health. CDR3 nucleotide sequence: TGTGCCAGCAGTAAGACCGGACAGGGCTCTGGAAACACCATATATTTT. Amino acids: CASSKTGQGSGNTIYF.